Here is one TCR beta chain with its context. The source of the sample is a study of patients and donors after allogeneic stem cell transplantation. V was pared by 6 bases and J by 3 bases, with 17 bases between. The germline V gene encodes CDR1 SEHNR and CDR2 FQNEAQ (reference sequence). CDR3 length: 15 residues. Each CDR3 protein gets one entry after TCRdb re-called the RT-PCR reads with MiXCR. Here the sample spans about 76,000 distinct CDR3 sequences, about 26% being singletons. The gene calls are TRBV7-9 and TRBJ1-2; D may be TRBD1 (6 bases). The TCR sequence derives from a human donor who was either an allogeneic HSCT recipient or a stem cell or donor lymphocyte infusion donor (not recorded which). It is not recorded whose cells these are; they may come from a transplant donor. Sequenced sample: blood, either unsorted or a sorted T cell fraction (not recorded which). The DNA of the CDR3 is TGTGCCAGCAGACAAAGGATGTGGGGGCACTATGGCTACACCTTC. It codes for CASRQRMWGHYGYTF.